What follows are 16 T cell receptor beta chains derived from one specimen sequenced in a study of prognosis after radiotherapy for stage I lung cancer. Starting from genomic DNA, TCR beta CDR3 was amplified through two-round multiplex PCR. Each TRBV and TRBJ gene had its own primer in the first PCR round. From the multiplex PCR reads, TCRdb called clonotypes with MiXCR, one entry per CDR3 protein. The sample has around 19,000 distinct CDR3 sequences, 50% seen once. The sample consisted of PBMCs, taken before or after stereotactic body radiation therapy (not recorded which). These receptors were obtained from a donor aged 50 or older with non-small cell lung cancer.

Of note for this clonotype: At one end, the junction sequence differs from germline, possibly due to a read error. The chain carries TRBV2 and TRBJ1-2; the D is unclear. Germline loops: CDR1 SNHLY, CDR2 FYNNEI. There are 13 residues in the CDR3. CDR3 loop: CAGSPTEMYGYNF. The DNA for the CDR3 is TGTGCCGGGAGCCCGACGGAGATGTATGGCTACAACTTC.

This clonotype has at least ten counts. This CDR3 reads CSARDYTSQDSYEQYF. The CDR3 DNA reads as TGCAGTGCTAGAGACTATACATCACAGGACTCCTACGAGCAGTACTTC. The rearrangement links TRBV20-1 to TRBJ2-7; a possible D gene is TRBD1 (5 bases). CDR1 and CDR2 (germline): DFQATT, SNEGSKA (reference sequence). The CDR3 has 16 amino acids. Trimming cost V 0 bases and J 0 bases, with 15 bases left between them.

The chain uses TRBV5-1 and TRBJ2-6; D is unclear. V gave up 2 bases and J gave up 0 bases, with 6 bases separating them. Germline V gene sequence: CDR1 SGHRS, CDR2 YFSETQ. This CDR3 spans 15 amino acids. CDR3 in amino acids: CASSFGASGANVLTF. The DNA of the CDR3 is TGCGCCAGCAGCTTCGGCGCCTCTGGGGCCAACGTCCTGACTTTC.

As to this clonotype: Since a far larger clone is one base different, this is likely a read error. The gene calls are TRBV6-9 and TRBJ2-2; D may be TRBD1 (5 bases). Trimming stripped 8 bases from V and 7 bases from J, with 14 bases between. CDR3 size: 13 residues. Germline V lookup: CDR1 MNHGY, CDR2 SVAAGI. The CDR3, as DNA: TGTGCCAGCCAGGACAAGGGTCACGGGGAGCTGTTTTTT. Translated: CASQDKGHGELFF.

To note about this clonotype: A far larger clone is one nucleotide away, so this likely arose from a read error. The rearrangement links TRBV30 to TRBJ2-7; D perhaps matches TRBD2 (6 bases). Germline lookup yields CDR1 GTSNPN and CDR2 SVGIG (reference sequence). This CDR3 comprises 14 residues. CDR3 region: CSSSDTPGSNEQYF. The CDR3 DNA reads as TGTTCCAGCAGCGATACCCCCGGGAGTAACGAGCAGTACTTC. Full variable domain (rest looked up from reference TRBV30 and TRBJ2-7): SQTIHQWPATLVQPVGSPLSLECTVEGTSNPNLYWYRQAAGRGLQLLFYSVGIGQISSEVPQNLSASRPQDRQFILSSKKLLLSDSGFYLCSSSDTPGSNEQYFGPGTRLTVT.

The rearrangement links TRBV3-1 to TRBJ1-3; the D is unclear. The CDR3 is made up of 13 amino acids. Trimming removed 4 bases at V and 9 bases at J, with 13 bases between. CDR1 and CDR2 from the germline V gene are LGHDT and YNNKEL (reference sequence). This CDR3 reads CASSPGPRSTIYF. The CDR3 DNA reads TGTGCCAGCAGCCCCGGGCCACGGAGCACCATATATTTT.

This clonotype was counted only a few times. A much larger clone differs from this one at a single base, so this may be a read error. This chain links TRBV10-3 with TRBJ2-3; TRBD1 aligns across 7 bases. This CDR3 region has 13 residues. V trimming: 6 bases; J trimming: 7 bases; junction bases outside the gene matches: 7. The germline CDR1 and CDR2 sequences are ENHRY and SYGVKD. CDR3 sequence: CAIRADRPNTQYF. Here the CDR3 DNA reads TGTGCCATCAGAGCGGACAGGCCAAATACGCAGTATTTT.

This clonotype was seen just once. An end of the junction differs from the germline gene, which may be a read error. The chain recombines TRBV6-9 with TRBJ1-6, with a tentative D call TRBD1 (5 bases). Germline CDR1 reads MNHGY; CDR2 reads SVAAGI. The CDR3 sequence is 14 residues long. CDR3 DNA: TGTGCCAGCAGTTACGGGGGATCGGGTTCACCCCTACAATTT. It is translated as CASSYGGSGSPLQF.

The rearrangement links TRBV6-1 to TRBJ2-1; D gene ambiguous. Germline loops: CDR1 MNHNS, CDR2 SASEGT. The CDR3 is 14 residues long. V lost 4 bases and J lost 3, with 10 bases in between. The CDR3 loop reads CASSVHGGYNEQFF. In nucleotides, the CDR3 is TGTGCCAGCAGTGTACACGGTGGCTACAATGAGCAGTTCTTC.

V and J are TRBV11-2 and TRBJ1-1; D not certain. V lost 6 bases to trimming and J lost 1 base, with 15 bases between them. Germline V lookup: CDR1 SGHAT, CDR2 FQNNGV. The CDR3 is made up of 15 amino acids. The CDR3 sequence: CASSKSASRNTEAFF. In nucleotides, the CDR3 is TGTGCCAGCAGTAAGAGCGCAAGTCGGAACACTGAAGCTTTCTTT.

This clonotype was seen many times. The chain employs TRBV10-3 and TRBJ1-6; D is unresolved. V lost 1 base and J lost 7, with 2 bases in between. CDR3 length: 12 amino acids. Germline V gene data show CDR1 as ENHRY and CDR2 as SYGVKD. The CDR3 bases are TGTGCCATCAGTGAGTTGAATTCACCCCTCCACTTT. This translates into CAISELNSPLHF.

This clonotype was recorded many times. The chain has TRBV27 and TRBJ1-6; the D gene is possibly TRBD1 (5 bases). Trimming took off 2 bases at V and 9 bases at J, with 11 bases between the two ends. The CDR3 covers 14 residues. CDR1 is MNHEY and CDR2 is SMNVEV in the germline V gene (reference sequence). The CDR3, as DNA: TGTGCCAGCAGTTTAAGGGGCAACTTTTCACCCCTCCACTTT. It specifies CASSLRGNFSPLHF.

In its sample, this clonotype was seen many times. The J gene is TRBJ1-1, the V gene TRBV27, with D unclear. Trimming cost V 2 bases and J 0 bases, with 13 bases left between them. The CDR3 extends over 16 amino acids. CDR1 and CDR2 (germline): MNHEY, SMNVEV (reference sequence). The CDR3 DNA follows: TGTGCCAGCAGTTTAAGGGCCGGCTTTATGAACACTGAAGCTTTCTTT. Its protein is CASSLRAGFMNTEAFF.

Comment on this clonotype: Just one base apart from a much larger clone, this may be a read error. The chain is built from TRBV6-4 and TRBJ2-2; perhaps D is TRBD1 or TRBD2 (5 bases each). There are 14 residues in the CDR3. From germline, CDR1 is MRHNA and CDR2 SNTAGT. DNA of the CDR3: TGTGCCAGCACATTGGAAAGGGGCACCGGGGAGCCGTTTTTT. Translated, it gives CASTLERGTGEPFF.

The chain uses TRBV6-2 or TRBV6-3 and TRBJ2-2; D may be TRBD1 or TRBD2 (7 bases each). The CDR3 contains 17 residues. Germline loops: CDR1 MNHEY, CDR2 SVGEGT. V shed 6 bases and J shed 4 bases, with 21 bases lying between them. CDR3 nucleotide sequence: TGTGCCAGCAGCCCCCCGGCGGGGGAGGGGGCCACCGGGGAGCTGTTTTTT. Translating it yields CASSPPAGEGATGELFF.

The chain employs TRBV19 and TRBJ1-5, with TRBD1 identical over 7 bases. Germline V CDR1 and CDR2: LNHDA, SQIVND (reference sequence). J gave up 7 bases and V 5 bases, and 5 bases lay outside the gene matches. The CDR3 extends over 13 amino acids. The CDR3 spells CASSLTGRQPQHF. The CDR3 nucleotides read TGTGCCAGTAGTTTGACAGGGCGCCAGCCCCAGCATTTT.